Described below is a single T cell receptor (beta chain) sequence and its context. The sample comes from a study of T cell clones after liver transplantation. Clones were sequenced by immunoSEQ multiplex PCR, and TCRdb holds only the in-frame ones, with some missing. This sample has about 120,000 clones, with about nine tenths found just once. V lost 0 bases to trimming and J lost 2 bases, with 10 bases between them. The CDR3 sequence is 15 residues long. Germline CDR1 is LNHNV and CDR2 is YYDKDF (reference sequence). The rearrangement links TRBV15 to TRBJ2-5, with D maybe TRBD2 (5 bases). The input for sequencing was CD4+ T cells from blood, taken 12 months after liver transplant. The sequence was obtained from a human patient who received a liver transplant. Some T cells may possibly be graft donor cells. CDR3 protein: CATSRDLGAQETQYF. The CDR3 region has the DNA TGTGCCACCAGCAGAGATCTGGGAGCTCAAGAGACCCAGTACTTC.